In this sample, the clone carrying this T cell receptor (beta chain) turned up once. Per the study methods: Reference gene primer amplification yielded estimated nucleated cell counts. Profiling relied on immunoSEQ multiplex PCR, and the TCRdb table lists in-frame clones only, not all of them. That table furnishes V, J and clone size, whereas the DNA furnished D and trimming. Counted here are roughly 150,000 clones, approximately 81% occurring once; the ten biggest clones make up around 5%. During active infection, Seattle patients enrolled and were then monitored through disease. The data were taken from a study of blood T cell repertoires in COVID-19. Study background: The analysed material was cDNA or gDNA that came from T cells, B-cell-depleted T cells, or PBMCs.

This TCR came from a woman in her 50s with COVID-19, enrolled during active disease. Specimen: peripheral blood.

The CDR3 spells CASSLAGVDTQYF. Written as DNA, the CDR3 is TGTGCCAGCAGCTTGGCGGGGGTGGATACGCAGTATTTT. The chain has TRBV5-4 and TRBJ2-3; tentative D call: TRBD2 (6 bases). Between the trimmed V and J ends, which lost 0 bases and 6 bases, there was a span of 8 bases. CDR3 length: 13 residues. CDR1 SGHNT and CDR2 YYREEE come from the germline V gene (reference sequence). Full variable domain (missing parts from reference TRBV5-4 and TRBJ2-3): ETGVTQSPTHLIKTRGQQVTLRCSSQSGHNTVSWYQQALGQGPQFIFQYYREEENGRGNFPPRFSGLQFPNYSSELNVNALELDDSALYLCASSLAGVDTQYFGPGTRLTVL.